The rows below give T cell receptor beta chains drawn from one sample of a study of cytomegalovirus exposure and HLA in healthy donors. Measured with immunoSEQ multiplex PCR; TCRdb has only the in-frame clones, and not every one. The table includes approximately 170,000 clones, 85% detected once. Sequenced: PBMCs. The receptor set was obtained from a man younger than 35 in good health and CMV-seropositive. CDR3s include the opening cysteine and the closing phenylalanine or tryptophan. The order of the fields is CDR3 DNA, CDR3 protein, V gene, clone size, D gene, J gene. The D gene is left open where the match is weak. Expanded clones are given a class, and other clones once, few, many or no size at all.

CDR3nt: TGTGCCAGCGGGGGACAGGGGGCACATGGCTACACCTTC; CDR3aa: CASGGQGAHGYTF; v_gene: TRBV6-5; abundance: few; d_gene: TRBD1; j_gene: TRBJ1-2
CDR3nt: TGTGCCAGCAGCTTACCGGGGGTAAGGGGCACCGGGGAGCTGTTTTTT; CDR3aa: CASSLPGVRGTGELFF; v_gene: TRBV5-4; abundance: NA; d_gene: NA; j_gene: TRBJ2-2
CDR3nt: TGTGCCAGCAGCCCGAGGGACAGGGGTTACGAGCAGTACTTC; CDR3aa: CASSPRDRGYEQYF; v_gene: TRBV28; abundance: NA; d_gene: TRBD1; j_gene: TRBJ2-7
CDR3nt: TGTGCCAGCAGCCTGGGACAGGGGACCGGGGAGCTGTTTTTT; CDR3aa: CASSLGQGTGELFF; v_gene: TRBV28; abundance: NA; d_gene: TRBD1; j_gene: TRBJ2-2
CDR3nt: TGTGCCAGCAGTTCTCGGAACACCGGGGAGCTGTTTTTT; CDR3aa: CASSSRNTGELFF; v_gene: TRBV28; abundance: once; d_gene: NA; j_gene: TRBJ2-2
CDR3nt: TGTGCCAGCAGCTTGTCCACGAGCTCCTACAATGAGCAGTTCTTC; CDR3aa: CASSLSTSSYNEQFF; v_gene: TRBV7-7; abundance: NA; d_gene: NA; j_gene: TRBJ2-1
CDR3nt: TGTGCCAGCAGCCCCTATCTCACTGAAGCTTTCTTT; CDR3aa: CASSPYLTEAFF; v_gene: TRBV7-9; abundance: NA; d_gene: NA; j_gene: TRBJ1-1
CDR3nt: TGTGCCAGCAGCGTTATGTACAATGAGCAGTTCTTC; CDR3aa: CASSVMYNEQFF; v_gene: TRBV6-1; abundance: once; d_gene: NA; j_gene: TRBJ2-1
CDR3nt: TGTGCCAGCAGCTTTGAAGTACTCATGAACACTGAAGCTTTCTTT; CDR3aa: CASSFEVLMNTEAFF; v_gene: TRBV11-1; abundance: NA; d_gene: NA; j_gene: TRBJ1-1
CDR3nt: TGTGCCAGCAGTTTGGAGGTAGAAAATCAGCCCCAGCATTTT; CDR3aa: CASSLEVENQPQHF; v_gene: TRBV6-6; abundance: NA; d_gene: NA; j_gene: TRBJ1-5
CDR3nt: TGTGCCAGCAGCCAAGTGGGCGGGAGGGACAATGAGCAGTTCTTC; CDR3aa: CASSQVGGRDNEQFF; v_gene: TRBV4-2; abundance: NA; d_gene: TRBD2; j_gene: TRBJ2-1
CDR3nt: TGTGCCAGCAGGGCTTTCGGAGGCTACACTGAAGCTTTCTTT; CDR3aa: CASRAFGGYTEAFF; v_gene: TRBV6-1; abundance: NA; d_gene: NA; j_gene: TRBJ1-1
CDR3nt: TGCGCCAGCAGCTTGAGTAGCACTGAAGCTTTCTTT; CDR3aa: CASSLSSTEAFF; v_gene: TRBV5-1; abundance: NA; d_gene: NA; j_gene: TRBJ1-1
CDR3nt: TGTGCCAGCAGCTTAGGGGGGGACGTAGAGACCCAGTACTTC; CDR3aa: CASSLGGDVETQYF; v_gene: TRBV7-8; abundance: NA; d_gene: NA; j_gene: TRBJ2-5
CDR3nt: TGTGCCAGCATCGACCAGGACAGGGGGATCTACGAGCAGTACTTC; CDR3aa: CASIDQDRGIYEQYF; v_gene: TRBV7-9; abundance: once; d_gene: TRBD1; j_gene: TRBJ2-7
CDR3nt: TGTGCCAGCGGACAGGCGACCTACGAGCAGTACTTC; CDR3aa: CASGQATYEQYF; v_gene: TRBV5-5; abundance: NA; d_gene: TRBD1; j_gene: TRBJ2-7
CDR3nt: TGTGCCAGCAGCCAAGATATGGTCCCTGGGCAGGGGTCATCAGATACGCAGTATTTT; CDR3aa: CASSQDMVPGQGSSDTQYF; v_gene: TRBV4-2; abundance: NA; d_gene: NA; j_gene: TRBJ2-3
CDR3nt: TGCGCCAGCAGCATTACCACAGGAAACTCCTACGAGCAGTACTTC; CDR3aa: CASSITTGNSYEQYF; v_gene: TRBV5-1; abundance: NA; d_gene: NA; j_gene: TRBJ2-7
CDR3nt: TGTGCCAGCTCACCAACAGCGAGGGGGGGCACCTACGAGCAGTACTTC; CDR3aa: CASSPTARGGTYEQYF; v_gene: TRBV18; abundance: NA; d_gene: NA; j_gene: TRBJ2-7
CDR3nt: TGCGCCAGCAGCGGCTTCGGGGGAGCCGGGGAGCTGTTTTTT; CDR3aa: CASSGFGGAGELFF; v_gene: TRBV10-2; abundance: NA; d_gene: NA; j_gene: TRBJ2-2
CDR3nt: TGTGCCAGCCGGTTACCGGGACAGGGGGCGACCACCGGGGAGCTGTTTTTT; CDR3aa: CASRLPGQGATTGELFF; v_gene: TRBV2; abundance: NA; d_gene: TRBD1; j_gene: TRBJ2-2
CDR3nt: TGTGCCAGCAGTGACTATGAGGGACAGGTTAATTCACCCCTCCACTTT; CDR3aa: CASSDYEGQVNSPLHF; v_gene: TRBV2; abundance: NA; d_gene: TRBD1; j_gene: TRBJ1-6
CDR3nt: TGTGCCAGCAGGGGACAGGCGCTCCCCTTCTACGAGCAGTACTTC; CDR3aa: CASRGQALPFYEQYF; v_gene: TRBV27; abundance: NA; d_gene: TRBD1; j_gene: TRBJ2-7
CDR3nt: TGCAGCGTTGACTCGAACAGGGCGTACGAGCAGTACTTC; CDR3aa: CSVDSNRAYEQYF; v_gene: TRBV29-1; abundance: NA; d_gene: NA; j_gene: TRBJ2-7
CDR3nt: TGTGCCAGCAGCTTAGGGGCTTCCCATGAGACCCAGTACTTC; CDR3aa: CASSLGASHETQYF; v_gene: TRBV7-9; abundance: NA; d_gene: NA; j_gene: TRBJ2-5
CDR3nt: TGTGCCAGCAGCCTGTTACAGGGGGGAGGCTACACCTTC; CDR3aa: CASSLLQGGGYTF; v_gene: TRBV5-4; abundance: NA; d_gene: TRBD1; j_gene: TRBJ1-2
CDR3nt: TGTGCCAGCCAGTATAGGAGGGATTCCGTGGGGGTCTACACCTTC; CDR3aa: CASQYRRDSVGVYTF; v_gene: TRBV19; abundance: NA; d_gene: NA; j_gene: TRBJ1-2
CDR3nt: TGCGCCAGCAGCCAAGCCGGGGAACCCTACGAGCAGTACTTC; CDR3aa: CASSQAGEPYEQYF; v_gene: TRBV4-1; abundance: NA; d_gene: NA; j_gene: TRBJ2-7
CDR3nt: TGCGCCAGCAGCTTGGTGGCGGGCCCCCAAGAGACCCAGTACTTC; CDR3aa: CASSLVAGPQETQYF; v_gene: TRBV5-1; abundance: NA; d_gene: NA; j_gene: TRBJ2-5
CDR3nt: TGTGCCAGCAGCACCCTTAGGGACAGGGGGTATTGTGGCTACACCTTC; CDR3aa: CASSTLRDRGYCGYTF; v_gene: TRBV7-3; abundance: once; d_gene: TRBD1; j_gene: TRBJ1-2
CDR3nt: TGTGCCAGCTCCTCTATAGGTGGGGGGGAGACCCAGTACTTC; CDR3aa: CASSSIGGGETQYF; v_gene: TRBV6-5; abundance: NA; d_gene: NA; j_gene: TRBJ2-5
CDR3nt: TGTGCCAGCAGCGAACTATGGTCTAACAATGAGCAGTTCTTC; CDR3aa: CASSELWSNNEQFF; v_gene: TRBV6-4; abundance: NA; d_gene: NA; j_gene: TRBJ2-1
CDR3nt: TGCAGCGTTGATACCGGTCCAATGAACACTGAAGCTTTCTTT; CDR3aa: CSVDTGPMNTEAFF; v_gene: TRBV29-1; abundance: NA; d_gene: NA; j_gene: TRBJ1-1
CDR3nt: TGTGCCAGCAGCCAAGTCAGGGGGAACATTCAGTACTTC; CDR3aa: CASSQVRGNIQYF; v_gene: TRBV14; abundance: NA; d_gene: TRBD1; j_gene: TRBJ2-4
CDR3nt: TGTGCCAGCAGCTCCCGGGGGGGGTACAATGAGCAGTTCTTC; CDR3aa: CASSSRGGYNEQFF; v_gene: TRBV7-2; abundance: NA; d_gene: TRBD2; j_gene: TRBJ2-1
CDR3nt: TGTGCCAGCAGCCAAGATTCGGGAGGAGGGTCCGGGGAGCTGTTTTTT; CDR3aa: CASSQDSGGGSGELFF; v_gene: TRBV4-2; abundance: NA; d_gene: TRBD2; j_gene: TRBJ2-2
CDR3nt: TGTGCCAGCAGTGAAGGTCAGGGTTTGAGTGATGGCTACACCTTC; CDR3aa: CASSEGQGLSDGYTF; v_gene: TRBV2; abundance: NA; d_gene: NA; j_gene: TRBJ1-2
CDR3nt: TGTGCCAGCAGCCCCGAAGGGAGGGGGTACGAGCAGTACTTC; CDR3aa: CASSPEGRGYEQYF; v_gene: TRBV7-2; abundance: NA; d_gene: NA; j_gene: TRBJ2-7
CDR3nt: TGCGCCAGCAGCTTGGCAGGGACAGATAGGGAAAAACTGTTTTTT; CDR3aa: CASSLAGTDREKLFF; v_gene: TRBV5-1; abundance: NA; d_gene: TRBD1; j_gene: TRBJ1-4